The 30 T cell receptor beta chains below come from one sample, sequenced in a study of shared clonotypes between healthy human individuals. Sequenced by immunoSEQ multiplex PCR; TCRdb stores in-frame clones only, minus some. The table includes about 2 million clones, approximately 94% detected once. Selected positively for CCR7 and CD45RO-negative, naive CD8 cells excluded terminally differentiated effector memory CD45RA+ cells. The material sequenced was naive CD8+ T cells sorted from blood. The receptor set was obtained from a man aged 18 to 35 in good health.

The chain employs TRBV4-1 and TRBJ1-4; the match to TRBD1 covers 7 bases. With 3 bases clipped from V and 7 bases from J, the junction kept 2 bases outside the gene matches. The CDR3 length is 13 residues. Germline CDR1 MGHRA, CDR2 YSYEKL. CDR3 DNA: TGCGCCAGCAGCCACGGACAGGCTGAAAAACTGTTTTTT. This codes for CASSHGQAEKLFF.

The gene calls are TRBV7-9 and TRBJ1-1, with no clear D. V was clipped by 8 bases and J by 4 bases, with 11 bases between them. CDR1 is SEHNR and CDR2 is FQNEAQ in the germline V gene (reference sequence). The CDR3 is made up of 12 amino acids. The CDR3 reads CASGWGSTEAFF. CDR3 DNA: TGTGCCAGCGGATGGGGATCCACTGAAGCTTTCTTT. The full variable domain, rest sourced from reference TRBV7-9 and TRBJ1-1, is DTGVSQNPRHKITKRGQNVTFRCDPISEHNRLYWYRQTLGQGPEFLTYFQNEAQLEKSRLLSDRFSAERPKGSFSTLEIQRTEQGDSAMYLCASGWGSTEAFFGQGTRLTVV.

The sample holds one count of this clone. This rearrangement joins TRBV9 to TRBJ2-7, with D perhaps matching TRBD1 (6 bases). Germline lookup yields CDR1 SGDLS and CDR2 YYNGEE. The CDR3 is made up of 13 amino acids. V was trimmed by 6 bases and J by 6 bases, leaving 16 bases between them. This chain's CDR3 is CASTRGGWGEQYF. The CDR3 DNA is TGTGCCAGCACGCGAGGGGGATGGGGCGAGCAGTACTTC.

The chain uses TRBV6-5 and TRBJ2-1, with TRBD2 matching 7 bases. The CDR3 has 16 amino acids. The V and J ends lost 2 bases and 3 bases, in that order; junction bases with no gene match: 7. The germline CDR1 and CDR2 sequences are MNHEY and SVGAGI. In DNA, the CDR3 is TGTGCCAGCAGTTACCCCCTGGGGGAGGGCTACAATGAGCAGTTCTTC. Translation: CASSYPLGEGYNEQFF.

The chain is built from TRBV5-1 and TRBJ2-1, with D uncertain. The germline V gene has CDR1 SGHRS and CDR2 YFSETQ. The CDR3 is 14 amino acids. Trimming shortened V by 0 bases and J by 3 bases, and 7 bases separated the two germline ends. CDR3 nucleotide sequence: TGCGCCAGCAGCTTGGAATCGGTCTACAATGAGCAGTTCTTC. Protein sequence: CASSLESVYNEQFF.

About this clone: The sample carries other DNA sequences with the same CDR3. This chain uses TRBV28 with TRBJ1-2, with D possibly matching TRBD1 (5 bases). The germline gives CDR1 MDHEN, CDR2 SYDVKM. V was trimmed by 2 bases and J by 3 bases, leaving 10 bases between them. This CDR3 region has 14 residues. The CDR3 sequence is CASSLQGTYYGYTF. DNA of the CDR3: TGTGCCAGCAGTTTACAGGGCACGTACTATGGCTACACCTTC.

The chain uses TRBV5-6 and TRBJ2-7; 8 nucleotides match TRBD1. V was pared by 4 bases and J by 2 bases, with 8 bases of the junction left unmatched. Per the germline V gene, CDR1 is SGHDT and CDR2 is YYEEEE. The CDR3 has 15 residues. Written as DNA, the CDR3 is TGTGCCAGCAGCCCGGTTCCGGGACAGGCCTACGAGCAGTACTTC. It is translated as CASSPVPGQAYEQYF.

The sample holds a few counts of this clone. This chain connects TRBV4-1 to TRBJ2-5; 11 bases line up with TRBD2. This CDR3 spans 18 amino acids. Germline V gene data show CDR1 as MGHRA and CDR2 as YSYEKL. With 0 bases clipped from V and 4 bases from J, the junction kept 10 bases outside the gene matches. The CDR3 here is CASSQDHGSGRARETQYF. CDR3 bases: TGCGCCAGCAGCCAAGATCATGGTAGCGGGAGGGCCAGAGAGACCCAGTACTTC.

The CDR3 loop is CASSPGQGVGYTIYF. The CDR3 nucleotides are TGTGCCAGCAGCCCAGGACAGGGTGTAGGTTACACCATATATTTT. This chain links TRBV11-2 with TRBJ1-3, with 8 bases identical to TRBD1. J gave up 8 bases and V 5 bases, and 11 bases lay outside the gene matches. The CDR3 loop spans 15 amino acids. Germline V CDR1 and CDR2: SGHAT, FQNNGV.

V is TRBV10-3 and J is TRBJ2-1; D possibly corresponds to TRBD2 (6 bases). Trimming took 0 bases from V and 8 from J, leaving 14 bases between them. The germline gives CDR1 ENHRY, CDR2 SYGVKD. The CDR3 has 15 residues. CDR3 loop: CAISESEGLTDEQFF. As DNA, the CDR3 is TGTGCCATCAGTGAGTCGGAGGGATTGACCGATGAGCAGTTCTTC.

The table lists this clone with a few counts. At the DNA level, this CDR3 is encoded by other sequences in the same sample as well. V and J are TRBV5-6 and TRBJ2-7; D is uncertain. Germline V lookup: CDR1 SGHDT, CDR2 YYEEEE. The CDR3 has 11 amino acids. V was shortened by 4 bases and J by 2 bases, with 4 bases between the two germline ends. The CDR3 sequence is CASSLTYEQYF. CDR3 DNA: TGTGCCAGCAGCCTTACCTACGAGCAGTACTTC. The variable domain in full, completed from reference TRBV5-6 and TRBJ2-7, reads DAGVTQSPTHLIKTRGQQVTLRCSPKSGHDTVSWYQQALGQGPQFIFQYYEEEERQRGNFPDRFSGHQFPNYSSELNVNALLLGDSALYLCASSLTYEQYFGPGTRLTVT.

The rearrangement links TRBV9 to TRBJ2-5; D might be TRBD2 (5 bases). Per germline, CDR1 SGDLS and CDR2 YYNGEE. The CDR3 loop spans 16 amino acids. Deletions cut 0 bases from V and 1 base from J, with 13 bases between. CDR3 loop: CASSVEAAAPQETQYF. Written as DNA, the CDR3 is TGTGCCAGCAGCGTAGAAGCGGCAGCCCCCCAAGAGACCCAGTACTTC.

V gene TRBV5-4 combines with J gene TRBJ1-2, with D perhaps matching TRBD1 (5 bases). The V end lost 4 bases, the J end lost 0 bases, and 13 bases lay between the germline ends. The CDR3 is made up of 15 amino acids. Germline values: CDR1 SGHNT, CDR2 YYREEE (reference sequence). The CDR3: CASSDWTTANYGYTF. Here the CDR3 DNA reads TGTGCCAGCAGCGACTGGACAACCGCTAACTATGGCTACACCTTC.

This chain connects TRBV6-6 to TRBJ1-5, with a possible D match to TRBD1 (5 bases). The CDR3 is 14 amino acids. The ends were cut back, 6 bases at V and 5 bases at J, with 14 bases in the middle. CDR1 is MNHNY, CDR2 SVGAGI, per germline (reference sequence). CDR3 sequence: CASRTPGPYQPQHF. The DNA of the CDR3 is TGTGCCAGCAGGACCCCGGGACCTTATCAGCCCCAGCATTTT.

In nucleotides, the CDR3 is TGTGCCAGCAGGATAGACATATCCTCTGGAAACACCATATATTTT. It is translated as CASRIDISSGNTIYF. The chain employs TRBV6-5 and TRBJ1-3; D is uncertain. Germline V gene sequence: CDR1 MNHEY, CDR2 SVGAGI. Trimming took 6 bases from V and 0 from J, leaving 12 bases between them. CDR3 length: 15 residues.

Remarks on this clone: Within the sample, other DNA sequences also encode this same CDR3. The CDR3 sequence: CASSPGGAGGYEQYF. CDR3 in DNA: TGTGCCAGCAGTCCGGGCGGGGCCGGGGGATACGAGCAGTACTTC. The V and J genes are TRBV9 and TRBJ2-7, with a possible D match to TRBD2 (6 bases). The CDR3 covers 15 residues. Germline-derived CDR1 and CDR2 are SGDLS and YYNGEE. V shed 5 bases and J shed 4 bases, with 19 bases lying between them.

A word on this clone: Other nucleotide sequences from this sample produce the same CDR3. The rearrangement links TRBV7-9 to TRBJ2-5; a weak D match, TRBD1 (5 bases). Germline loops: CDR1 SEHNR, CDR2 FQNEAQ (reference sequence). V gave up 3 bases and J gave up 3 bases, with 8 bases separating them. The CDR3 has 13 amino acids. The CDR3 loop is CASSFQGEETQYF. The CDR3 coding sequence is TGTGCCAGCAGCTTTCAGGGCGAAGAGACCCAGTACTTC.

This chain links TRBV6-5 with TRBJ2-7, with D unresolved. V lost 7 bases and J 3 bases, leaving 16 bases between the germline ends. CDR1 is MNHEY and CDR2 is SVGAGI in the germline V gene. This CDR3 is 14 amino acids long. The DNA of the CDR3 is TGTGCCAGCAAGATTGCCAGTGCCAACTACGAGCAGTACTTC. It yields the protein CASKIASANYEQYF.

The rearrangement uses TRBV2 and TRBJ2-7; D possibly corresponds to TRBD1 (5 bases). The germline V gene encodes CDR1 SNHLY and CDR2 FYNNEI. The V end was cut by 4 bases, the J end by 2 bases, with 12 bases between. This CDR3 has 14 residues. The CDR3 DNA reads TGTGCCAGCAGTGTGGCAGGGATGACCTACGAGCAGTACTTC. Protein: CASSVAGMTYEQYF.

This chain joins TRBV27 and TRBJ2-7; possibly TRBD2 for D (6 bases). Germline CDR1 reads MNHEY; CDR2 reads SMNVEV (reference sequence). This CDR3 region has 15 residues. Trimming took off 2 bases at V and 0 bases at J, with 11 bases between the two ends. The CDR3 sequence is CASSLIGGSSYEQYF. The CDR3 coding sequence is TGTGCCAGCAGTTTAATTGGGGGGAGCTCCTACGAGCAGTACTTC.

V and J are TRBV7-9 and TRBJ2-7; TRBD1 is a possible D gene (6 bases). CDR3 length: 19 amino acids. Germline V CDR1 and CDR2: SEHNR, FQNEAQ (reference sequence). Trimming stripped 4 bases from V and 7 bases from J, with 32 bases between. The CDR3 DNA reads TGTGCCAGCAGCTCGACAACGACAGGCCGGCGTCTCATTGTATTGGAGCAGTACTTC. Encoded protein: CASSSTTTGRRLIVLEQYF.

V and J are TRBV11-2 and TRBJ2-3; D ambiguous. The CDR3 runs to 12 residues. Germline CDR1 reads SGHAT; CDR2 reads FQNNGV. Trimming took off 5 bases at V and 1 base at J, with 4 bases between the two ends. The DNA of the CDR3 is TGTGCCAGCAGCCATGGCACAGATACGCAGTATTTT. It specifies CASSHGTDTQYF.

The chain uses TRBV7-9 and TRBJ2-7; 8 bases agree with TRBD2. J lost 4 bases, V lost 3 bases, and 5 bases had no gene match. From germline, CDR1 is SEHNR and CDR2 FQNEAQ (reference sequence). The CDR3 has 14 amino acids. CDR3 DNA sequence: TGTGCCAGCAGCTTGTGGACTAGCTCTTACGAGCAGTACTTC. Translating gives CASSLWTSSYEQYF.

The chain joins TRBV5-1 to TRBJ2-7; 10 nucleotides agree with TRBD2. J was trimmed by 3 bases and V by 0 bases; bases with no gene match: 6. The germline V gene encodes CDR1 SGHRS and CDR2 YFSETQ. This CDR3 is 16 amino acids long. The DNA of the CDR3 is TGCGCCAGCAGCTTGGTTCGAGCGGGGGGGATCTACGAGCAGTACTTC. Protein: CASSLVRAGGIYEQYF.

The chain uses TRBV30 and TRBJ1-3, with D hard to call. CDR3 length: 13 amino acids. The germline V and J ends were trimmed by 4 bases and 0 bases, with 7 bases remaining between them. CDR1 and CDR2 (germline): GTSNPN, SVGIG (reference sequence). The DNA of the CDR3 is TGTGCCTGGATGATAGTCTCTGGAAACACCATATATTTT. Protein: CAWMIVSGNTIYF. The complete variable domain, with remaining parts taken from reference TRBV30 and TRBJ1-3, reads SQTIHQWPATLVQPVGSPLSLECTVEGTSNPNLYWYRQAAGRGLQLLFYSVGIGQISSEVPQNLSASRPQDRQFILSSKKLLLSDSGFYLCAWMIVSGNTIYFGEGSWLTVV.

The rearrangement links TRBV7-6 to TRBJ2-1; no reliable D call. Trimming shortened V by 5 bases and J by 0 bases, and 14 bases separated the two germline ends. Germline CDR1 and CDR2: SGHVS and FNYEAQ. The CDR3 runs 16 residues. The chain's CDR3 is CASSTTQAGSYNEQFF. Here the CDR3 DNA reads TGTGCCAGCAGCACGACGCAAGCCGGCTCCTACAATGAGCAGTTCTTC.

Points on this clone: Other DNA variants within this sample encode the same CDR3. V and J are TRBV29-1 and TRBJ2-2; the D is unclear. V shed 7 bases and J shed 6 bases, with 6 bases lying between them. Per germline, CDR1 SQVTM and CDR2 ANQGSEA. This CDR3 contains 10 residues. The CDR3 nucleotides are TGCAGCGCGCTTGCCGGGGAGCTGTTTTTT. This codes for CSALAGELFF.

The chain recombines TRBV29-1 with TRBJ1-1; D is unresolved. CDR1 and CDR2 (germline): SQVTM, ANQGSEA. With 5 bases removed from V and 1 base from J, the gap between germline ends came to 11 bases. The CDR3 is made up of 13 amino acids. CDR3 sequence (DNA): TGCAGCGTTAGCACGGGAGAGAACACTGAAGCTTTCTTT. It codes for CSVSTGENTEAFF.

The rearrangement joins TRBV5-1 to TRBJ2-7, with 10 bases matching TRBD1. Germline CDR1 is SGHRS and CDR2 is YFSETQ. Trimming cost V 7 bases and J 3 bases; bases outside gene matches: 10. This CDR3 has 15 amino acids. CDR3 sequence (DNA): TGCGCCAGCGCCTGGGGACAGGGGCCGATCTACGAGCAGTACTTC. Residues: CASAWGQGPIYEQYF.

The chain carries TRBV13 and TRBJ2-7, with D perhaps TRBD1 or TRBD2 (5 bases each). From germline, CDR1 is PRHDT and CDR2 FYEKMQ (reference sequence). CDR3 length: 13 residues. Trimming removed 5 bases from V and 3 bases from J, with 11 bases in between. CDR3 in amino acids: CASSTRDGYEQYF. The CDR3 bases are TGTGCCAGCAGCACCCGGGACGGCTACGAGCAGTACTTC.